This TCR beta chain is drawn from a study of T cells in Graves' hyperthyroidism and ophthalmopathy. Study-level background: At the time of initial diagnosis and before any treatment, peripheral blood was collected. Study-wide results and caveats: Clonotypes that were expanded in thyroid above 0.001 mostly appeared in blood too.

A few counts support this clonotype. As yet, its antigen is unknown. Amplified regions were TCR beta CDR3 sequences from RNA transcripts. The primer set for the first-round RT-PCR of the TCR CDR3 was HTBI. TCRdb called the multiplex PCR reads again in MiXCR, with one record for every CDR3 protein. This sample carries 300,000 to 450,000 distinct CDR3 sequences, about 14% of them seen once, and the ten largest clones take 11%. This CDR3 spans 15 amino acids. The germline V gene has CDR1 LNHDA and CDR2 SQIVND (reference sequence). The J segment lost 6 bases and the V segment lost 0 bases, leaving 4 bases of the junction unmatched.

Material for sequencing was blood. This receptor was identified in a woman aged 55-69 years with Graves' hyperthyroidism. This chain uses TRBV19 with TRBJ2-1, with 8 bases lining up with TRBD2. The CDR3 is CASSIDVTSGNEQFF. The CDR3 nucleotides read TGTGCCAGTAGTATAGATGTCACTAGCGGCAATGAGCAGTTCTTC.